The 23 T cell receptor beta chains below all came from one sample that was sequenced in a study of cytomegalovirus exposure and HLA in healthy donors. 60 Vbeta and 13 Jbeta primers were used in PCR. Produced via immunoSEQ multiplex PCR; TCRdb's table is partial and in-frame only. Counted here are tens of thousands of clones, 63% occurring once; the ten biggest clones make up approximately 16%. The sequencing input was PBMCs. These receptors all come from a woman aged 40 to 50 in good health and CMV-seropositive.

The V call is TRBV7-6, the J call TRBJ1-3; perhaps TRBD1 as D (6 bases). This CDR3 contains 15 residues. Trimming left V 2 bases short and J 5 bases short, with 13 bases between. Looked up from germline, CDR1 is SGHVS and CDR2 is FNYEAQ. The CDR3 is CASSLFSGQRNTIYF. DNA of the CDR3: TGTGCCAGCAGCTTATTCTCCGGACAGAGAAACACCATATATTTT.

This sequence joins TRBV28 and TRBJ1-2; D gene ambiguous. The CDR3 sequence is 12 residues long. V was trimmed by 4 bases and J by 4 bases, leaving 7 bases between them. Looked up from germline, CDR1 is MDHEN and CDR2 is SYDVKM. The CDR3 coding sequence is TGTGCCAGCAGTTCCGGGGTCTATGGCTACACCTTC. Its translation is CASSSGVYGYTF.

The chain is built from TRBV28 and TRBJ1-2; the match to TRBD1 covers 9 bases. Unmatched junction bases numbered 13, after V lost 7 bases and J lost 4 bases. The CDR3 runs 16 residues. The germline gives CDR1 MDHEN, CDR2 SYDVKM. In DNA, the CDR3 is TGTGCCAGCACCTCAGATGGGGACAGGGCGCCCTATGGCTACACCTTC. This encodes CASTSDGDRAPYGYTF.

In the case of this clone: Relative to the germline gene, one junction end is altered; a read error may explain this. The chain couples TRBV6-1 to TRBJ2-7, with 10 bases lining up with TRBD1. CDR1 is MNHNS, CDR2 SASEGT, per germline. This CDR3 is built from 16 residues. The CDR3 DNA reads as TGTGCTAGCAGTGAGCGCCCCCCGGGACAGGGGTACGAGCAGTACTTC. Amino acid sequence: CASSERPPGQGYEQYF.

This sequence joins TRBV19 and TRBJ1-1; D might be TRBD1 (5 bases). The CDR3 is made up of 14 amino acids. Trimming cost V 3 bases and J 3 bases, with 11 bases left between them. Germline V gives CDR1 LNHDA, CDR2 SQIVND (reference sequence). As DNA, the CDR3 is TGTGCCAGTAGTATTAAGTTGACAGACACTGAAGCTTTCTTT. This codes for CASSIKLTDTEAFF.

This clone has just a few counts. The chain couples TRBV10-3 to TRBJ2-7; 8 positions match TRBD2. CDR1 is ENHRY and CDR2 is SYGVKD in the germline V gene. The V gene end was trimmed by 1 base and the J gene end by 7 bases; junction bases not matched to a gene: 12. This CDR3 has 16 residues. The CDR3 DNA reads TGTGCCATCAGTGAGTTTCTGGCGGGAGGAGCAGGAGAGCAGTACTTC. Translation: CAISEFLAGGAGEQYF.

The chain carries TRBV7-9 and TRBJ2-2; TRBD2 matches 9 bases. Germline CDR1 and CDR2: SEHNR and FQNEAQ (reference sequence). J lost 0 bases, V lost 3 bases, and 8 bases had no gene match. The CDR3 runs to 18 residues. This CDR3 is CASSFWGLAGPNTGELFF. The CDR3 bases are TGTGCCAGCAGCTTTTGGGGTCTAGCGGGGCCGAACACCGGGGAGCTGTTTTTT.

This clone was counted a few times. This chain joins TRBV10-3 and TRBJ1-5, with D possibly matching TRBD1 (6 bases). Trimming pared 4 bases from V and 6 bases from J, leaving 10 bases between. CDR1 and CDR2 from the germline V gene are ENHRY and SYGVKD. This CDR3 is 13 amino acids long. CDR3 amino acids: CAISVGHPQPQHF. CDR3 DNA sequence: TGTGCCATCAGTGTGGGACATCCTCAGCCCCAGCATTTT.

The V call is TRBV18, the J call TRBJ2-2; the D is unclear. Germline lookup yields CDR1 KGHSH and CDR2 LQKENI. V lost 6 bases and J 7 bases, leaving 9 bases between the germline ends. CDR3 length equals 12 residues. CDR3 sequence: CASSDRVGELFF. The CDR3, as DNA: TGTGCCAGCTCCGATCGCGTCGGGGAGCTGTTTTTT.

The CDR3 nucleotides read TGCAGCGTCCTTCCCGATGTCTGGGGGGAACGAGGCTATGGCTACACCTTC. This sequence encodes CSVLPDVWGERGYGYTF. V and J are TRBV29-1 and TRBJ1-2, with D perhaps TRBD1 (5 bases). Trimming took 6 bases from V and 4 from J, leaving 27 bases between them. Per germline, CDR1 SQVTM and CDR2 ANQGSEA. The CDR3 sequence is 17 residues long.

This clone was detected only a few times. The chain links TRBV6-1 to TRBJ2-1; possible D gene TRBD2, 6 bases. The V gene's germline CDR1 is MNHNS and CDR2 SASEGT. The CDR3 loop spans 12 amino acids. V gave up 0 bases and J gave up 9 bases, with 6 bases separating them. CDR3 sequence: CASSEAGGEQFF. CDR3 coding DNA: TGTGCCAGCAGTGAAGCCGGGGGTGAGCAGTTCTTC.

This chain joins TRBV5-1 and TRBJ2-6; 8 nucleotides line up with TRBD1. CDR3 length equals 17 residues. V lost 1 base, J lost 4 bases, and 7 bases stayed unmatched. Germline V gene data show CDR1 as SGHRS and CDR2 as YFSETQ. CDR3 DNA sequence: TGCGCCAGCAGCTTGAGGACAGGGAATCCAGGGGCCAACGTCCTGACTTTC. This gives the protein CASSLRTGNPGANVLTF.

The V gene is TRBV19, the J gene TRBJ1-2; 9 bases align to TRBD1. V was pared by 8 bases and J by 2 bases, with 6 bases of the junction left unmatched. The CDR3 spans 14 residues. Looked up from germline, CDR1 is LNHDA and CDR2 is SQIVND (reference sequence). The CDR3 loop reads CASSPQGANYGYTF. The CDR3 nucleotides are TGTGCCAGTTCCCCACAGGGGGCGAACTATGGCTACACCTTC. Variable domain in full (rest from reference TRBV19 and TRBJ1-2): DGGITQSPKYLFRKEGQNVTLSCEQNLNHDAMYWYRQDPGQGLRLIYYSQIVNDFQKGDIAEGYSVSREKKESFPLTVTSAQKNPTAFYLCASSPQGANYGYTFGSGTRLTVV.

V gene TRBV19 combines with J gene TRBJ2-7; 9 positions agree with TRBD2. V lost 8 bases to trimming and J lost 4 bases; unmatched junction nucleotides: 3. This CDR3 comprises 12 residues. CDR1 LNHDA and CDR2 SQIVND come from the germline V gene (reference sequence). CDR3 in amino acids: CASGSGRYEQYF. The CDR3 DNA sequence: TGTGCCAGTGGTAGCGGGAGATACGAGCAGTACTTC.

V and J are TRBV6-5 and TRBJ1-2, with a tentative D call TRBD1 (6 bases). The CDR3 extends over 13 amino acids. Germline loops: CDR1 MNHEY, CDR2 SVGAGI. The V gene lost 3 bases and the J gene lost 3 bases, with 8 bases spanning the gap. The CDR3, as DNA: TGTGCCAGCAGTTATGGGGGCCACTATGGCTACACCTTC. It is translated as CASSYGGHYGYTF.

The gene calls are TRBV30 and TRBJ2-3; 9 nucleotides align to TRBD1. CDR1 and CDR2 from the germline V gene are GTSNPN and SVGIG (reference sequence). The CDR3 is 17 amino acids. V lost 7 bases to trimming and J lost 0 bases; unmatched junction nucleotides: 14. The chain's CDR3 is CAFSGGTGRTSTDTQYF. The CDR3 DNA reads as TGTGCCTTCTCTGGGGGGACAGGGCGAACTAGCACAGATACGCAGTATTTT.

J is TRBJ1-2 and V is TRBV7-9; possible D gene TRBD1, 6 bases. CDR3 size: 13 residues. V was shortened by 4 bases and J by 4 bases, with 10 bases between the two germline ends. Germline V lookup: CDR1 SEHNR, CDR2 FQNEAQ (reference sequence). CDR3 region: CASSYRDTYGYTF. CDR3 nucleotides: TGTGCCAGCAGCTACCGGGACACCTATGGCTACACCTTC. Full variable domain (missing parts from reference TRBV7-9 and TRBJ1-2): DTGVSQNPRHKITKRGQNVTFRCDPISEHNRLYWYRQTLGQGPEFLTYFQNEAQLEKSRLLSDRFSAERPKGSFSTLEIQRTEQGDSAMYLCASSYRDTYGYTFGSGTRLTVV.

DNA for the CDR3: TGTGCCAGCAGTTTTGGAGGCTACGAGCAGTACTTC. Protein product: CASSFGGYEQYF. The chain uses TRBV6-6 and TRBJ2-7; perhaps TRBD2 as D (5 bases). The CDR3 length is 12 residues. The germline V and J ends were trimmed by 4 bases and 3 bases, with 7 bases remaining between them. In germline, CDR1 is MNHNY, CDR2 SVGAGI (reference sequence).

The table lists this clone with a few counts. This chain uses TRBV27 with TRBJ2-7; D is ambiguous. V was pared by 0 bases and J by 1 base, with 7 bases between. The CDR3 runs 14 residues. The germline V gene has CDR1 MNHEY and CDR2 SMNVEV (reference sequence). DNA of the CDR3: TGTGCCAGCAGTTTATCACAGAATTCCTACGAGCAGTACTTC. Translation: CASSLSQNSYEQYF.

In the case of this clone: At one end the junction does not follow the germline gene, possibly because of a read error. V is TRBV2 and J is TRBJ1-3; D may be TRBD1 (5 bases). Germline V gene lookup returns CDR1 SNHLY and CDR2 FYNNEI. The CDR3 totals 14 residues. The CDR3 region is CVSRKGEGGNTIYF. The CDR3 nucleotides read TGTGTCAGCAGGAAAGGGGAAGGTGGAAACACCATATATTTT.

CDR3 nucleotides: TGTGCCAGCAGTCCACCGGGACAGTCCTACGAGCAGTACTTC. The encoded protein is CASSPPGQSYEQYF. The chain joins TRBV28 to TRBJ2-7, with TRBD1 matching over 7 bases. V gave up 5 bases and J gave up 1 base; unmatched junction bases: 5. This CDR3 has 14 amino acids. The germline V gene encodes CDR1 MDHEN and CDR2 SYDVKM.

This clone has just a few counts. The chain recombines TRBV5-4 with TRBJ2-3; 9 positions match TRBD2. Germline V gene lookup returns CDR1 SGHNT and CDR2 YYREEE (reference sequence). The CDR3 has 17 amino acids. The V segment lost 0 bases and the J segment 0 bases; nucleotides outside the gene matches: 5. The CDR3 protein is CASSLGRLAASTDTQYF. The CDR3 DNA follows: TGTGCCAGCAGCTTGGGACGACTAGCGGCTAGCACAGATACGCAGTATTTT. The entire variable domain, with the rest obtained from reference TRBV5-4 and TRBJ2-3, is as follows: ETGVTQSPTHLIKTRGQQVTLRCSSQSGHNTVSWYQQALGQGPQFIFQYYREEENGRGNFPPRFSGLQFPNYSSELNVNALELDDSALYLCASSLGRLAASTDTQYFGPGTRLTVL.

The rearrangement links TRBV7-9 to TRBJ2-2; TRBD2 agrees at 8 bases. This CDR3 is built from 14 residues. Germline trimming cut 8 bases from V and 6 bases from J; bases unmatched to any gene: 8. CDR1 SEHNR and CDR2 FQNEAQ come from the germline V gene (reference sequence). The CDR3 DNA sequence: TGTGCCAGCCTACGAGCGGGAGAATCCGGGGAGCTGTTTTTT. It specifies CASLRAGESGELFF.